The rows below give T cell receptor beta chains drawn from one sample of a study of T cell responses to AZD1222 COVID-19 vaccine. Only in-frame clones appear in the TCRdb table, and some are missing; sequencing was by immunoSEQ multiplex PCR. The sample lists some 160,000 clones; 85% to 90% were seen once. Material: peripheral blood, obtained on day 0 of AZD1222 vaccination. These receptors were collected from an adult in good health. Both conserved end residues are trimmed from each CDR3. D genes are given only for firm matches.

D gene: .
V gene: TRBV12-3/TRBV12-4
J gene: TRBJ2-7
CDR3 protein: ASSLPDSYEQY

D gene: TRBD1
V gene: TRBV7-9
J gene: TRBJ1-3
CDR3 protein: ASSSTRTGESGNTIY

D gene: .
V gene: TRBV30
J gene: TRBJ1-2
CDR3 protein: AWSVQPYGYT

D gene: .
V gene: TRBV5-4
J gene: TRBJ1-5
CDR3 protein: ASSFFFRAISQH

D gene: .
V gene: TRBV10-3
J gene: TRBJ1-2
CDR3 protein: AITEGGLAYGYT

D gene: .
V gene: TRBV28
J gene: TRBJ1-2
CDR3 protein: ASSSRGNPYGYT

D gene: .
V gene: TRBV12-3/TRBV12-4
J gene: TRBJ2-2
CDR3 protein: ASSLLTGELF

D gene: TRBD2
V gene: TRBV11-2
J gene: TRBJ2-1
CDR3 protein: ASKVAGGMDEQF

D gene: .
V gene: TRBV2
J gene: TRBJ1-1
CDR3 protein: ASSGPANTNTEAF

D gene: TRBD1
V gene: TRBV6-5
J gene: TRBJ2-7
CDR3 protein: ASSYRTGTGSYEQY

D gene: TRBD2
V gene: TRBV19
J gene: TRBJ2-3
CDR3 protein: ASSVASGGPDTQY

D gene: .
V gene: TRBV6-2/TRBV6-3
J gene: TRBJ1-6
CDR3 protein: ASSYARGESSYNSPLH

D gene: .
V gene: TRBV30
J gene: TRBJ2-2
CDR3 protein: AWRGSRNTGELF

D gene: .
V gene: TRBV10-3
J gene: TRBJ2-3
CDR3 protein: AMRPDSSDTQY